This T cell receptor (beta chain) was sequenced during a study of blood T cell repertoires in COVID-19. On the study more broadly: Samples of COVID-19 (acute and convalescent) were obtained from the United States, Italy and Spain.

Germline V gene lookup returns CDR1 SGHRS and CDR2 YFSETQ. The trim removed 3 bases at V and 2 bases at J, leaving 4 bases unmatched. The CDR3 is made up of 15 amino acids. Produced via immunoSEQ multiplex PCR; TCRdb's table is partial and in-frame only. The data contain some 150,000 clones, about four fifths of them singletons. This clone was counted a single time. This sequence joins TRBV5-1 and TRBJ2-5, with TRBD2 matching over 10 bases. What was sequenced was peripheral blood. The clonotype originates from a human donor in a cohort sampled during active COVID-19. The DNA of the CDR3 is TGCGCCAGCAGCTCTAGCGGGAGACGGCAAGAGACCCAGTACTTC. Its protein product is CASSSSGRRQETQYF.